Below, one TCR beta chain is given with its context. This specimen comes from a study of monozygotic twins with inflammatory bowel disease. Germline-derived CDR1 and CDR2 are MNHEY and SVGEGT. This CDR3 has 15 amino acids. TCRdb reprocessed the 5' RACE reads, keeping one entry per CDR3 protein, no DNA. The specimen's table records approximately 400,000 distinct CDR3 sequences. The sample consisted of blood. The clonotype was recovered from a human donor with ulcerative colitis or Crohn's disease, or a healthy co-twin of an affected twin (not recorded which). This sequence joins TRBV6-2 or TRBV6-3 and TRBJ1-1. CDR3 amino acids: CASSGRSIVNTEAFF.